This T cell receptor (beta chain) was identified in a study of OX40 agonist ivuxolimab in advanced cancers. As for the study in general: An agonistic anti-OX40 (CD134) antibody, ivuxolimab, was used to treat the patients.

Produced via immunoSEQ multiplex PCR; TCRdb's table is partial and in-frame only. The table has 35,000 to 40,000 clones, approximately 79% seen once. CDR3 length equals 13 residues. The junction had 3 bases not matched to a gene; V was cut back by 4 bases and J by 4 bases. CDR1 and CDR2 (germline): SGHTA, FQGNSA. The clonotype originates from an adult with an advanced solid tumor such as melanoma, head and neck, liver or kidney cancer. The gene calls are TRBV7-2 and TRBJ2-5; 7 positions match TRBD2. The sequenced sample was CD4+ or CD8+ T cells sorted from blood, obtained in a trial of the OX40 agonist ivuxolimab. The CDR3 sequence is CASSSGGRETQYF. CDR3 in DNA: TGTGCCAGCAGCTCGGGAGGACGAGAGACCCAGTACTTC.